This note documents a single T cell receptor beta chain sequence. The germline V and J ends were trimmed by 4 bases and 3 bases, with 12 bases remaining between them. Per the germline V gene, CDR1 is SNHLY and CDR2 is FYNNEI. The CDR3 totals 14 residues. This sample is part of a study of blood T cell repertoires in COVID-19. In the study overall: Material from acute and convalescent COVID-19 was sourced from the United States, Italy and Spain.

The table came from immunoSEQ multiplex PCR; TCRdb's copy has only in-frame clones and leaves some out. The sample includes 150,000 or so clones, roughly 84% of them seen just once. The sequence derives from an older woman with COVID-19, enrolled during active disease. The rearrangement links TRBV2 to TRBJ1-1; no reliable D call. Sequencing was carried out using peripheral blood. This CDR3 is CASSGLGGHTEAFF. The CDR3 bases are TGTGCCAGCAGTGGACTGGGAGGGCACACTGAAGCTTTCTTT.